Listed below are T cell receptor beta chains from one sample, sequenced in a study of human T cells and chemical hapten exposure. TCRdb recomputed calls from the RACE reads with MiXCR, one row per CDR3 protein. The repertoire holds roughly 380,000 distinct CDR3 sequences, with 5% to 6.5% as singletons. Material: whole blood, obtained in connection with sensitization to the hapten diphenylcyclopropenone (DPC). These TCRs come from a woman aged 50 to 60 with alopecia areata. Some clones in this sample may be carry-over from other donors' samples. Both conserved end residues are part of each CDR3. The order of the fields is D gene, V gene, clone size, J gene, CDR3 DNA, CDR3 protein. A D gene is named only where the DNA matches it firmly. The size entry is marked missing in some rows and otherwise reads once, few, many or a size class.

NA	TRBV5-6	many	TRBJ1-5	TGTGCCAGCAGCTTATTTGGGCTTCTTTACAATCAGCCCCAGCATTTT	CASSLFGLLYNQPQHF
NA	TRBV12-3/TRBV12-4	NA	TRBJ1-5	TGTGCCAGCAGTTGGTACACCTGGGTAGAGCCCCAGCATTTT	CASSWYTWVEPQHF
NA	TRBV29-1	many	TRBJ1-1	TGCAGCGTTAGACCCCAATCGAACACTGAAGCTTTCTTT	CSVRPQSNTEAFF
TRBD2	TRBV3-1	few	TRBJ2-1	TGTGCCAGCAGCCACCGGGCGGGACTAGAGTCGGGTGAGCAGTTCTTC	CASSHRAGLESGEQFF
NA	TRBV20-1	many	TRBJ1-1	TGCAGTGCTAAAGAAGGAGGGTCCACTGAAGCTTTCTTT	CSAKEGGSTEAFF
NA	TRBV5-1	many	TRBJ2-3	TGCGCCAGCAGCTCGGACACCACTAGCACAGATACGCAGTATTTT	CASSSDTTSTDTQYF
TRBD2	TRBV4-3	many	TRBJ2-1	TGCGCCAGCAGTACGGGGAGCGGGACCTACAATGAGCAGTTCTTC	CASSTGSGTYNEQFF
NA	TRBV15	NA	TRBJ2-3	TGTGCCACCAGCTCGCAGGGGGGTGGAGATACGCAGTATTTT	CATSSQGGGDTQYF
NA	TRBV7-9	few	TRBJ1-1	TGTGCCAGCAGCTCACTTGGCCGGGGGCCTGAAGCTTTCTTT	CASSSLGRGPEAFF
NA	TRBV12-3/TRBV12-4	few	TRBJ1-1	TGTGCCAGCAGTTTGGCGAGATTCGCTGAAGCTTTCTTT	CASSLARFAEAFF
TRBD2	TRBV2	many	TRBJ2-1	TGTGCCAGCAGTCCTCCTGGCGGGGGGGCTAATGAGCAGTTCTTC	CASSPPGGGANEQFF
TRBD2	TRBV10-3	many	TRBJ2-1	TGTGCCATCAGAGGCCAGGGAAAAGGGTCTAGCGGGGACACATCCTACAATGAGCAGTTCTTC	CAIRGQGKGSSGDTSYNEQFF
TRBD1	TRBV2	NA	TRBJ1-6	TGTGCCAGCAGCGCGCAGGGGGCGAAAAATAATTCACCCCTCCACTTT	CASSAQGAKNNSPLHF
NA	TRBV11-1	few	TRBJ1-3	TGTGCCAGCAGCTCGACTGACCTGCGGCCGGTAGCCACCATATATTTT	CASSSTDLRPVATIYF
NA	TRBV20-1	many	TRBJ1-2	TGCAGTGCTATCTTGCCCGGAGGCTACACCTTC	CSAILPGGYTF
NA	TRBV7-2	NA	TRBJ1-2	TGTGCCAGCAGCTTAGAGAGAGGGCCAGCTAACTATGGCTACACCTTC	CASSLERGPANYGYTF
NA	TRBV4-1	once	TRBJ2-4	TGCGCCAGCAGCCAACCTACCAAACAGGGAAACATTCAGTACTTC	CASSQPTKQGNIQYF
TRBD1	TRBV25-1	NA	TRBJ1-2	TGTGCCAGCAGTGGGACAGGCGGCACACTAGGCTACACCTTC	CASSGTGGTLGYTF
TRBD2	TRBV6-5	many	TRBJ2-5	TGTGCCAGCAGTTTCGCAAGCGGGGACCAAGAGACCCAGTACTTC	CASSFASGDQETQYF
NA	TRBV20-1	many	TRBJ1-4	TGCAGTGCTAGGTTAGACAGGTTTAATGAAAAACTGTTTTTT	CSARLDRFNEKLFF
NA	TRBV3-1	many	TRBJ1-2	TGTGCCAGCAGCCAGGGCGGCTATGGCTACACCTTC	CASSQGGYGYTF
NA	TRBV20-1	few	TRBJ1-1	TGCAGTGCCACTGACGGGAGTGGGGGGGCTTTCTTT	CSATDGSGGAFF
TRBD1	TRBV28	NA	TRBJ2-7	TGTGCCAGCAGTATCGGCGGGACAGGGGATAACGAGCAGTACTTC	CASSIGGTGDNEQYF
TRBD2	TRBV5-4	many	TRBJ2-2	TGTGCCAGCAGCAGCCAGGACGGGGGGGCCTTGGCCGGGGAGCTGTTTTTT	CASSSQDGGALAGELFF
NA	TRBV5-6	NA	TRBJ2-1	TGTGCCAGCAGCTTGGAGAGCAATGAGCAGTTCTTC	CASSLESNEQFF
NA	TRBV2	few	TRBJ2-4	TGTGCCAGCAGTGAGGCGGTGAACATTCAGTACTTC	CASSEAVNIQYF
NA	TRBV6-5	NA	TRBJ2-3	TGTGACCGGCTAGCTAACACAGATACGCAGTATTTT	CDRLANTDTQYF
TRBD1	TRBV7-8	NA	TRBJ1-4	TGTGCCAGCAGTTTAGGCGCCGACAGGGCAACTAATGAAAAACTGTTTTTT	CASSLGADRATNEKLFF
NA	TRBV5-4	NA	TRBJ1-1	TGTGCCAGCAGCCTTGACCCTCAGGGGACTGAAGCTTTCTTT	CASSLDPQGTEAFF
TRBD1	TRBV6-5	few	TRBJ1-5	TGTGCCAGCAGTGGGGGGACAGGGCACAATCAGCCCCAGCATTTT	CASSGGTGHNQPQHF
TRBD1	TRBV5-1	many	TRBJ1-1	TGCGCCAGCAGCTGGGCCGGGACAGGGGGCATGGGCACTGAAGCTTTCTTT	CASSWAGTGGMGTEAFF
TRBD2	TRBV15	few	TRBJ2-5	TGTGCCACCAGCAGCCCCGGGGCGGCGGGAGGTCTACAAGAGACCCAGTACTTC	CATSSPGAAGGLQETQYF
TRBD2	TRBV10-3	many	TRBJ2-5	TGTGCCATCAAGCCTAGCGGGGAAGAGACCCAGTACTTC	CAIKPSGEETQYF
TRBD2	TRBV9	many	TRBJ2-7	TGTGCCAGCAGCGTAGCGGGTAGCGGGGGCGAGCAGTACTTC	CASSVAGSGGEQYF
NA	TRBV12-3/TRBV12-4	NA	TRBJ1-4	TGTGCCAGCAGTTTCAGGCCGAATGAAAAACTGTTTTTT	CASSFRPNEKLFF
TRBD2	TRBV12-3/TRBV12-4	many	TRBJ2-1	TGTGCCAGCAGAGGGACTAGCGGGGAGAATGAGCAGTTCTTC	CASRGTSGENEQFF
NA	TRBV12-3/TRBV12-4	NA	TRBJ2-3	TGTGCCAGCAGTTGGGCGACGAGCACAGATACGCAGTATTTT	CASSWATSTDTQYF